This TCR beta chain was identified in a study of cytomegalovirus exposure and HLA in healthy donors. The V and J ends lost 2 bases and 11 bases respectively, with 18 bases between them. The length of the CDR3 is 14 residues. CDR1 is MNHNY, CDR2 SVGAGI, per germline (reference sequence). The PCR ran on 60 Vbeta and 13 Jbeta primers. Profiling relied on immunoSEQ multiplex PCR, and the TCRdb table lists in-frame clones only, not all of them. The sample includes approximately 72,000 clones, 82% of them seen just once. All the people who gave samples were healthy bone marrow donors. This receptor was identified in a man younger than 30 in good health and CMV-seronegative. Material: PBMCs. The chain is built from TRBV6-6 and TRBJ1-1; the D gene is possibly TRBD1 (6 bases). The CDR3 is CASSYAGARGGAFF. The CDR3 coding sequence is TGTGCCAGCAGTTACGCTGGAGCCAGGGGCGGCGCTTTCTTT.